A single sample gave rise to the 13 T cell receptor beta chains below, sequenced in a study of T cells in Graves' hyperthyroidism and ophthalmopathy. Amplified regions were TCR beta CDR3 sequences from RNA transcripts. TCR CDR3 regions were first amplified by RT-PCR with HTBI primers. In TCRdb, the multiplex PCR reads were re-called with MiXCR into one record per CDR3 protein. The table shows some 350,000 distinct CDR3 sequences, with around a sixth occurring only once. The source material was blood. The receptors were gathered from a woman younger than 30 with Graves' hyperthyroidism that later progressed to Graves' ophthalmopathy.

This clonotype was picked up many times. V usage is TRBV12-3 or TRBV12-4 and J usage is TRBJ2-2; 7 bases are shared with TRBD1. V trimming: 5 bases; J trimming: 3 bases; junction bases outside the gene matches: 6. The CDR3 contains 15 residues. Here the CDR3 DNA reads TGTGCCAGCAGTCGCGACAGGGCGCACACCGGGGAGCTGTTTTTT. Its translation: CASSRDRAHTGELFF.

The chain is built from TRBV3-1 and TRBJ2-2; no clear D. V was clipped by 1 base and J by 6 bases, with 6 bases between them. The CDR3 consists of 13 residues. The germline V gene has CDR1 LGHDT and CDR2 YNNKEL (reference sequence). For the CDR3, the DNA is TGTGCCAGCAGCCAAGGGCCCTCCGGGGAGCTGTTTTTT. It yields the protein CASSQGPSGELFF.

This clonotype was found a few times. The V gene is TRBV6-1, the J gene TRBJ2-1, with D perhaps being TRBD1 or TRBD2 (5 bases each). The CDR3 is 17 amino acids. Trimming removed 8 bases at V and 1 base at J, with 21 bases between. Looked up from germline, CDR1 is MNHNS and CDR2 is SASEGT. The CDR3 nucleotides read TGTGCCAGCCGGGGATTCAGGGATAATCAATCCTACAATGAGCAGTTCTTC. It codes for CASRGFRDNQSYNEQFF.

The rearrangement uses TRBV18 and TRBJ2-2, with D perhaps TRBD1 (5 bases). This CDR3 is built from 19 residues. Looked up from germline, CDR1 is KGHSH and CDR2 is LQKENI. Trimming took off 4 bases at V and 2 bases at J, with 23 bases between the two ends. DNA for the CDR3: TGTGCCAGCTCACACCCGAATTCTGTGACAGTGGGCAACACCGGGGAGCTGTTTTTT. Translation: CASSHPNSVTVGNTGELFF.

This clonotype has more than one count but fewer than ten. J is TRBJ2-1 and V is TRBV10-2; 10 bases fit TRBD2. Germline trimming cut 9 bases from V and 8 bases from J; bases unmatched to any gene: 13. Germline V gene sequence: CDR1 WSHSY, CDR2 SAAADI. The CDR3 contains 15 residues. CDR3 sequence (DNA): TGCGCCAGTCAACCCCGACTAGCGGGCGGCTATGAGCAGTTCTTC. The encoded protein is CASQPRLAGGYEQFF.

This clonotype was recorded many times. The V call is TRBV28, the J call TRBJ2-7; D not resolved. The CDR3 sequence is 13 residues long. Germline assignment: CDR1 MDHEN and CDR2 SYDVKM. Trimming removed 5 bases at V and 2 bases at J, with 10 bases between. The CDR3, as DNA: TGTGCCAGCAGTCCTACCAGTACCTACGAGCAGTACTTC. Amino acid sequence: CASSPTSTYEQYF.

This clonotype has ten or more counts. The chain carries TRBV12-3 or TRBV12-4 and TRBJ2-1; D unclear. CDR3 size: 13 residues. V was pared by 7 bases and J by 7 bases, with 14 bases between. The CDR3 DNA reads as TGTGCCAGCAAGGGCGGAGAGATGAATGAGCAGTTCTTC. Encoded protein: CASKGGEMNEQFF.

This clonotype appeared many times. V is TRBV11-2 and J is TRBJ2-1; 13 bases agree with TRBD2. The CDR3 length is 16 residues. CDR1 is SGHAT, CDR2 FQNNGV, per germline. V shed 5 bases and J 6 bases; nucleotides not matched to a gene: 7. CDR3 in DNA: TGTGCCAGCAGCGCCTCGACTAGCGGGAGGATCAATGAGCAGTTCTTC. Translation gives CASSASTSGRINEQFF. Combining the CDR3 with reference TRBV11-2 and TRBJ2-1 gives the whole variable domain EAGVAQSPRYKIIEKRQSVAFWCNPISGHATLYWYQQILGQGPKLLIQFQNNGVVDDSQLPKDRFSAERLKGVDSTLKIQPAKLEDSAVYLCASSASTSGRINEQFFGPGTRLTVL.

This clonotype was found many times. The rearrangement joins TRBV3-1 to TRBJ2-1; tentatively, D is TRBD2 (6 bases). V gave up 6 bases and J gave up 9 bases, with 15 bases separating them. Germline V gene lookup returns CDR1 LGHDT and CDR2 YNNKEL (reference sequence). The CDR3 has 13 residues. CDR3 coding DNA: TGTGCCAGCAGACCTGGAGCGGGTGGTGAGCAGTTCTTC. Its translation: CASRPGAGGEQFF.

The rearrangement links TRBV28 to TRBJ1-4; 8 bases match TRBD1. Looked up from germline, CDR1 is MDHEN and CDR2 is SYDVKM. The CDR3 is made up of 13 amino acids. J was trimmed by 8 bases and V by 5 bases; bases with no gene match: 4. CDR3 region: CASSGQGREKLFF. CDR3 in DNA: TGTGCCAGCAGTGGACAGGGTAGAGAAAAACTGTTTTTT.

This clonotype was found a few times. The gene calls are TRBV14 and TRBJ1-2; D gene unclear. This CDR3 comprises 14 residues. From germline, CDR1 is SGHDN and CDR2 FVKESK. Trimming removed 0 bases from V and 4 bases from J, with 9 bases in between. The CDR3 bases are TGTGCCAGCAGCCAAGATGCACGGATCTATGGCTACACCTTC. Translating it yields CASSQDARIYGYTF.

This clonotype has just a few counts. V usage is TRBV4-1 and J usage is TRBJ2-3; the D gene is possibly TRBD1 (6 bases). Germline-derived CDR1 and CDR2 are MGHRA and YSYEKL. The CDR3 consists of 13 residues. Trimming left V 8 bases short and J 4 bases short, with 13 bases between. In DNA form, the CDR3 reads TGCGCCAGCGTGGGGGCTGGGGCAGATACGCAGTATTTT. Residues: CASVGAGADTQYF.

This clonotype was found many times. The chain has TRBV2 and TRBJ2-7; 10 bases are a match to TRBD1. J was trimmed by 2 bases and V by 4 bases; bases with no gene match: 11. The CDR3 length is 17 residues. Germline loops: CDR1 SNHLY, CDR2 FYNNEI. CDR3 coding DNA: TGTGCCAGCAGTGCCCCTGGGACAGGGGATTATACCTACGAGCAGTACTTC. This sequence encodes CASSAPGTGDYTYEQYF.